Sequencing of this TCR beta chain was carried out in a study of breast tumors, draining lymph nodes, adjacent tissues. Study observations and caveats: Tumor repertoires ranked between lymph nodes and nontumor tissue in diversity, with V and J gene preferences. Data only fit, rather than demonstrated, lymph node origin of most tumor T cells. Data fit most tumor T cells coming from lymph node, expanding in tumor. Tumor and nontumor repertoires were significantly more similar in luminal-like than in basal-like breast cancer.

This clonotype appeared many times. Its cognate antigen is unknown. Using its own MiXCR run on the multiplex PCR reads, TCRdb lists one record per CDR3 protein. This sample has about 25,000 distinct CDR3 sequences; about 25% occur once, and the top ten carry 13%. From germline, CDR1 is GTSNPN and CDR2 SVGIG (reference sequence). Trimming pared 1 base from V and 5 bases from J, leaving 6 bases between. The CDR3 contains 13 residues. V usage is TRBV30 and J usage is TRBJ1-6; D ambiguous. The sequenced sample consisted of breast tumor tissue. The sequence was collected from a female donor with breast cancer. Some clones in this sample may be carry-over from other donors' samples. In DNA, the CDR3 is TGTGCCTGGAGTGCGACCGATAATTCACCCCTCCACTTT. Translation gives CAWSATDNSPLHF.